The clone carrying this T cell receptor beta chain was seen a single time. Germline assignment: CDR1 ENHRY and CDR2 SYGVKD. The germline V and J ends were trimmed by 2 bases and 7 bases, with 12 bases remaining between them. The CDR3 length is 14 residues. This specimen belongs to a study of T cells in Graves' hyperthyroidism and ophthalmopathy. Amplification of TCR beta CDR3 regions was performed using RNA transcripts as template. RT-PCR in the first round (using the HTBI primer set) targeted the TCR CDR3. In TCRdb, the multiplex PCR reads were re-called with MiXCR into one record per CDR3 protein. The repertoire holds 490,000 or so distinct CDR3 sequences, with around 43% as singletons.

The gene calls are TRBV10-3 and TRBJ1-5, with a possible D match to TRBD1 (6 bases). This TCR derives from an adult woman with Graves' disease, either hyperthyroidism or ophthalmopathy (not recorded which). Material for sequencing was peripheral blood or thyroid tissue (not recorded which). The CDR3 sequence: CAISERGVRQPQHF. The CDR3 nucleotides read TGTGCCATCAGTGAGAGGGGGGTGAGACAGCCCCAGCATTTT.